The 5 T cell receptor beta chains reported below all come from one sample, sequenced in a study of cytomegalovirus exposure and HLA in healthy donors. Primers included in the PCR were 60 Vbeta and 13 Jbeta primers. Data came from immunoSEQ multiplex PCR; TCRdb stores just in-frame clones and leaves some out. In the table there are 150,000 to 200,000 clones, around 80% of which are singletons. Sequencing was performed on PBMCs. The receptor set was obtained from a male donor in good health and CMV-seronegative.

The chain has TRBV13 and TRBJ1-1; TRBD1 matches 11 bases. Germline lookup yields CDR1 PRHDT and CDR2 FYEKMQ (reference sequence). J gave up 5 bases and V 4 bases, and 6 bases lay outside the gene matches. This CDR3 spans 15 amino acids. CDR3 in amino acids: CASSSWGQGETEAFF. In DNA form, the CDR3 reads TGTGCCAGCAGCTCATGGGGACAGGGGGAGACTGAAGCTTTCTTT. Complete variable domain (other parts from reference TRBV13 and TRBJ1-1): AAGVIQSPRHLIKEKRETATLKCYPIPRHDTVYWYQQGPGQDPQFLISFYEKMQSDKGSIPDRFSAQQFSDYHSELNMSSLELGDSALYFCASSSWGQGETEAFFGQGTRLTVV.

This clone has a handful of counts. This sequence joins TRBV15 and TRBJ2-2; D is possibly TRBD1 (6 bases). With 6 bases removed from V and 1 base from J, the gap between germline ends came to 9 bases. In germline, CDR1 is LNHNV, CDR2 YYDKDF (reference sequence). CDR3 length: 14 amino acids. The CDR3 loop reads CATRLQGNTGELFF. CDR3 sequence (DNA): TGTGCCACCAGGCTACAGGGGAACACCGGGGAGCTGTTTTTT.

The gene calls are TRBV13 and TRBJ2-7; 11 positions agree with TRBD2. Germline values: CDR1 PRHDT, CDR2 FYEKMQ (reference sequence). J was trimmed by 4 bases and V by 5 bases; bases with no gene match: 4. This CDR3 is 14 amino acids long. CDR3 in amino acids: CASSATSGGYEQYF. Written as DNA, the CDR3 is TGTGCCAGCAGCGCCACTAGCGGGGGTTACGAGCAGTACTTC.

V gene TRBV5-6 combines with J gene TRBJ1-4; 8 nucleotides agree with TRBD1. J gave up 11 bases and V 0 bases, and 9 bases lay outside the gene matches. Germline V lookup: CDR1 SGHDT, CDR2 YYEEEE. The CDR3 length is 15 residues. This CDR3 reads CASSLGGTGNRKLFF. The DNA for the CDR3 is TGTGCCAGCAGCTTGGGCGGGACAGGTAATCGGAAACTGTTTTTT.

Regarding this clone: In the same sample, other DNA sequences code for this CDR3. The chain carries TRBV29-1 and TRBJ2-7, with 9 positions matching TRBD1. Germline V gene data show CDR1 as SQVTM and CDR2 as ANQGSEA. The V gene end was trimmed by 5 bases and the J gene end by 5 bases; junction bases not matched to a gene: 10. The CDR3 is made up of 14 amino acids. The CDR3 protein is CSVTKSGTGNEQYF. For the CDR3, the DNA is TGCAGCGTTACCAAAAGTGGGACAGGGAACGAGCAGTACTTC.